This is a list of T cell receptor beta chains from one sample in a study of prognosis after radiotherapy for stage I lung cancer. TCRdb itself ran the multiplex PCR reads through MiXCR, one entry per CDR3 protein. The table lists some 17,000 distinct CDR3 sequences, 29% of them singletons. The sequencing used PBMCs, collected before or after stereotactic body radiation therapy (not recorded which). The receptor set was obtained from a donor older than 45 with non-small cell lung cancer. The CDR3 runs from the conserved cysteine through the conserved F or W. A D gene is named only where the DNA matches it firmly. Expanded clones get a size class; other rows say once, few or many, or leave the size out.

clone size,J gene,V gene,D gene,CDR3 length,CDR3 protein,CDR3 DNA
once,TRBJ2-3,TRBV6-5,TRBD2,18,CASSYSGTSRISTDTQYF,TGTGCCAGCAGTTACTCGGGGACTAGCCGGATCTCCACAGATACACAGTATTTT
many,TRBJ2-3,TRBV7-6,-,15,CASSLDRAPSGTQYF,TGTGCCAGCAGCTTAGACAGGGCGCCTAGTGGTACGCAGTATTTT
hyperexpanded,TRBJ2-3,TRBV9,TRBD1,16,CASSLEQGARTDTQYF,TGCGCCAGCAGCTTGGAACAGGGGGCGAGAACAGATACGCAGTATTTT
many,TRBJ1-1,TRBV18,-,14,CASSPPSGDTEAFF,TGTGCCAGCTCACCACCAAGCGGGGACACTGAAGCTTTCTTT
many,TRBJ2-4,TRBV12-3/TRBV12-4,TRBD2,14,CASSFTSGKNIQYF,TGTGCCAGCAGTTTTACTAGCGGGAAAAACATTCAGTACTTC
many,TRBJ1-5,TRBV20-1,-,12,CSARSGSQPQHF,TGCAGTGCTAGGAGCGGGAGTCAGCCCCAGCATTTT
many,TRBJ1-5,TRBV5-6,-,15,CASSLWGRANQPQHF,TGTGCCAGCAGCTTGTGGGGGAGGGCCAATCAGCCCCAGCATTTT
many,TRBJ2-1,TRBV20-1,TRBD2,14,CSARTSGIYNEQFF,TGCAGTGCGAGGACTAGCGGGATTTACAATGAGCAGTTCTTC
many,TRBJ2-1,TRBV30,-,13,CAWSVLADNEQFF,TGTGCCTGGAGTGTCTTAGCGGACAATGAGCAGTTCTTC
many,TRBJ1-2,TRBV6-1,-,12,CATQALSYGYTF,TGTGCCACCCAGGCGCTTTCCTATGGCTACACCTTC
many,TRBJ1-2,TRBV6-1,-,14,CASSRDKTNYGYTF,TGTGCCAGCAGCCGGGACAAGACTAACTATGGCTACACCTTC
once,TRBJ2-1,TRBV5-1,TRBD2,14,CASRLAQPYNEQFF,TGCGCCAGCAGACTAGCGCAACCTTACAATGAGCAGTTCTTC
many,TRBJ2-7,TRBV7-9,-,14,CASSLIVGINEQYF,TGTGCCAGCAGCTTGATAGTAGGGATCAACGAGCAGTACTTC
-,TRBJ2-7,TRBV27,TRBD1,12,CARQGVSHEQYF,TGTGCCAGACAGGGGGTAAGCCACGAGCAGTACTTC
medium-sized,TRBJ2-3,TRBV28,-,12,CASSQRADTQYF,TGTGCCAGCAGCCAGAGGGCTGATACGCAGTATTTT
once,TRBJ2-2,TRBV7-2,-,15,CASSSWRGRDGELFF,TGTGCCAGCAGCTCCTGGAGGGGGAGGGACGGGGAGCTGTTTTTT
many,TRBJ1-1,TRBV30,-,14,CAWRLKGPYTEAFF,TGTGCCTGGAGGCTAAAGGGGCCCTACACTGAAGCTTTCTTT
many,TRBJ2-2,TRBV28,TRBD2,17,CASSLTSGRAKAGELFF,TGTGCCAGCAGCCTGACTAGCGGGAGGGCCAAGGCCGGGGAGCTGTTTTTT
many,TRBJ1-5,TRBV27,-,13,CASSLSGNQPQHF,TGTGCCAGCAGTTTGTCGGGGAATCAGCCCCAGCATTTT
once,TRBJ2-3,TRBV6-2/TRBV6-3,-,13,CARTDRKTDTQYF,TGTGCCAGAACCGACAGGAAGACAGATACGCAGTATTTT
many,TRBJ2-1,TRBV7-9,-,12,CASSWDYNEQFF,TGTGCCAGCAGCTGGGACTACAATGAGCAGTTCTTC
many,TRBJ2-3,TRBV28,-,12,CASSPRWDTQYF,TGTGCCAGCAGTCCCCGATGGGATACGCAGTATTTT
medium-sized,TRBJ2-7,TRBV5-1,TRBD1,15,CASSFRTGLQYEQYF,TGCGCCAGCAGCTTTCGGACAGGGCTACAGTACGAGCAGTACTTC
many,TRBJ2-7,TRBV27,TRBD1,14,CASSLQGASYEQYF,TGTGCCAGCAGTTTACAGGGGGCCTCCTACGAGCAGTACTTC
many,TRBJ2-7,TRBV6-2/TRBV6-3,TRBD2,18,CASSYSSRTSGGFYEQYF,TGTGCCAGCAGTTACTCGAGTAGGACTAGCGGAGGATTCTACGAGCAGTACTTC
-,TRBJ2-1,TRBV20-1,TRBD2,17,CSASPSGLAGATNEQFF,TGCAGTGCTAGCCCTTCTGGACTAGCGGGAGCCACTAATGAGCAGTTCTTC
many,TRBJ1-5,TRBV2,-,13,CASSGEGNQPQHF,TGTGCCAGCAGTGGGGAGGGCAATCAGCCCCAGCATTTT
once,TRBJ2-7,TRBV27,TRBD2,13,CSSSFQGGSEQHF,TGTTCCAGCAGTTTCCAGGGCGGGAGCGAGCAGCACTTC
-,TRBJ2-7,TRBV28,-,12,CSSSLSGNEHYF,TGTTCCAGTAGTTTATCAGGGAACGAGCATTACTTC
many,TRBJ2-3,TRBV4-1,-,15,CASSQTGPSTDTQYF,TGCGCCAGCAGCCAAACGGGACCTAGCACAGATACGCAGTATTTT
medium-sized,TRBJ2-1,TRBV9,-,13,CASSRGVGNEQFF,TGTGCCAGCAGCCGCGGGGTGGGGAATGAGCAGTTCTTC
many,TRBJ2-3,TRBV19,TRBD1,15,CASSIHGTGQGTQYF,TGTGCCAGTAGTATACATGGGACAGGACAGGGTACGCAGTATTTT
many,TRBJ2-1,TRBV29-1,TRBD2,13,CSVETSGKGEQFF,TGCAGCGTTGAGACTAGCGGGAAGGGTGAGCAGTTCTTC
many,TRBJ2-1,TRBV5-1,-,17,CASSFGLTPKSYNEQFF,TGCGCCAGCAGCTTCGGACTTACCCCGAAATCCTACAATGAGCAGTTCTTC
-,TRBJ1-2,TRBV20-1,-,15,CSASDAQGSAYVYTF,TGCAGTGCTAGCGACGCCCAGGGCTCTGCCTATGTCTATACCTTC
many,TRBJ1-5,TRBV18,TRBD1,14,CASSPGQGVQPQHF,TGTGCCAGCTCACCGGGACAGGGGGTTCAGCCCCAGCATTTT
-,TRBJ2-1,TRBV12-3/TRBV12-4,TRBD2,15,CASRPAGDVYNEQFF,TGTGCCAGCAGGCCAGCGGGAGATGTCTACAATGAGCAGTTCTTC
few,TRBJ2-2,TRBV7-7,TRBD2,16,CASSLYSGANTGELFF,TGTGCTAGCAGCTTATATAGCGGGGCGAACACCGGGGAGCTGTTTTTT
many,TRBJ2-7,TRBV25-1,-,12,CASSDRDYEQYF,TGTGCCAGCAGTGACAGGGACTACGAGCAGTACTTC
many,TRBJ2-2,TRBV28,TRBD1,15,CASSDQGAGIGELFF,TGTGCCAGCAGTGATCAGGGGGCAGGGATCGGGGAGCTGTTTTTT
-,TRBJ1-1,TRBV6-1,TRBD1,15,CAISRSTGSNTESFF,TGTGCCATCAGTCGATCGACAGGGTCGAACACTGAATCTTTCTTT
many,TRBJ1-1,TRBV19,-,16,CASSKPQLTGTTEAFF,TGTGCCAGTAGTAAGCCACAACTCACAGGGACCACTGAAGCTTTCTTT
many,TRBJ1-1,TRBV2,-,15,CASSELGGLGTEAFF,TGTGCCAGCAGTGAACTGGGGGGGCTGGGAACTGAAGCTTTCTTT
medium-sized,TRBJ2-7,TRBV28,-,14,CASTTGFNWVEQYF,TGTGCCAGCACAACAGGGTTCAACTGGGTCGAGCAGTACTTC
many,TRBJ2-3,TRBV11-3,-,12,CASSGRTDTQYF,TGTGCCAGCAGCGGGAGGACAGATACGCAGTATTTT
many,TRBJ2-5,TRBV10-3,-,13,CAISEYGGETQYF,TGTGCCATCAGTGAATATGGTGGAGAGACCCAGTACTTC
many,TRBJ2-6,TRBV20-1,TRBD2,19,CSARDWGLAGVTGANVLTF,TGCAGTGCTAGAGATTGGGGACTAGCGGGAGTTACTGGGGCCAACGTCCTGACTTTC
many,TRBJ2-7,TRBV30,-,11,CAWSVGGGPAF,TGTGCCTGGAGTGTTGGTGGGGGACCCGCTTTC
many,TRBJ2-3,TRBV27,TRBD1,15,CASSFLGTATDTQYF,TGTGCCAGCAGTTTCCTTGGGACAGCTACAGATACGCAGTATTTT
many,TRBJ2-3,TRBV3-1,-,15,CASSPGLGSTDTQYF,TGTGCCAGCAGCCCGGGACTGGGGAGCACAGATACGCAGTATTTT
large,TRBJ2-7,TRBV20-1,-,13,CSARGQPDYEQYF,TGCAGTGCTAGAGGGCAGCCTGACTACGAGCAGTACTTC
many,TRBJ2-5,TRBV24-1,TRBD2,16,CATSDLRREGPETQYF,TGTGCCACCAGTGATTTGAGGCGGGAGGGCCCAGAGACCCAGTACTTC
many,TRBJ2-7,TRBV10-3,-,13,CAISETQDSPKYF,TGTGCCATCAGTGAGACACAGGATTCACCCAAGTACTTC
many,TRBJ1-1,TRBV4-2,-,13,CASSTTGRTEAFF,TGTGCCAGCAGCACGACCGGGAGGACTGAAGCTTTCTTT
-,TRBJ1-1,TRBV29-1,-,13,CSVGHLLATEAFF,TGCAGCGTCGGACACCTCCTTGCCACTGAAGCTTTCTTT
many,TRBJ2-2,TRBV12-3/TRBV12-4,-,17,CASREHGGLGATGELFF,TGTGCCAGCAGGGAACATGGGGGGTTAGGGGCGACCGGGGAGCTGTTTTTT
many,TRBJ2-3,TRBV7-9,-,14,CASSLGGNTDTQYF,TGTGCCAGCAGCTTGGGCGGGAATACAGATACGCAGTATTTT